The subject of this entry is one TCR beta chain. Mismatch with germline at one junction end may stem from a read error. The table came from immunoSEQ multiplex PCR; TCRdb's copy has only in-frame clones and leaves some out. The sample holds tens of thousands of clones; about 96% are singletons and the top ten take under 2%. The germline V gene encodes CDR1 SSHAT and CDR2 FNYEAQ (reference sequence). The CDR3 totals 14 residues. The time point: recipient sample about 28 days before transplant, after cytoreduction. Recipient blood drawn about 28 days pretransplant and days 30, 100, 180 after. This specimen comes from a study of T cell clonotyping in hematopoietic cell transplantation.

The chain has TRBV7-7 and TRBJ2-1; 12 bases fit TRBD1. This material consisted of peripheral blood mononuclear cells, taken before stem cell transplant. The clonotype was recovered from a woman aged 45-60 years with acute myeloid leukemia. Some clones in this sample may be carry-over from other donors' samples. The CDR3 protein is CASSLGQGASEQFF. The DNA of the CDR3 is TGTGCTAGCAGCCTGGGACAGGGGGCTAGTGAGCAGTTCTTC.